Sequencing of this T cell receptor beta chain was carried out in a study of CD8 T cells in ankylosing spondylitis. By quantitative 5'-RACE with molecular barcodes, the TCR beta libraries were made. TCRdb re-called the 5' RACE reads through MiXCR, storing one row per CDR3 protein. This table holds about 340,000 distinct CDR3 sequences, approximately 15% found once. Study-wide results and caveats: According to the report, clones linked to the disease were significantly enriched in matched synovial fluid samples taken from ankylosing spondylitis patients. With a CD8+ phenotype, disease-linked clones were relatively rare in peripheral blood. A motif in TCR beta, a set of 8 or 9 highly homologous variants, appeared characteristic of ankylosing spondylitis blood.

The CDR3 runs to 15 residues. V dropped 3 bases and J dropped 3 bases, with 11 bases sitting between them. Germline V CDR1 and CDR2: ENHRY, SYGVKD. With regard to this clonotype: Its cognate antigen is unknown.

This clonotype originated in a male donor with ankylosing spondylitis or in good health (not recorded which). The sample consisted of blood, either unsorted or a sorted T cell fraction (not recorded which). This rearrangement joins TRBV10-3 to TRBJ1-4; D call uncertain. The CDR3 nucleotides are TGTGCCATCAGTGATGGGAAGGGAGCTAATGAAAAACTGTTTTTT. This encodes CAISDGKGANEKLFF.